The 7 T cell receptor beta chains below come from one sample, sequenced in a study of T cells in narcolepsy. The protocol was immunoSEQ multiplex PCR, while the TCRdb copy is restricted to in-frame clones and leaves out a portion. This table holds around 26,000 clones, just under 85% found once. The source material was CD45RA- memory CD4+ T cells from PBMCs. The receptor set was obtained from a human donor with narcolepsy.

V and J are TRBV5-1 and TRBJ1-2; D might be TRBD1 (5 bases). This CDR3 is built from 13 residues. The V gene lost 5 bases and the J gene lost 4 bases, with 12 bases spanning the gap. Germline CDR1 SGHRS, CDR2 YFSETQ. CDR3 amino acids: CASRWGEAYGYTF. CDR3 DNA sequence: TGCGCCAGCAGATGGGGGGAAGCCTATGGCTACACCTTC.

As for this clone: Germline and junction disagree at one end, which may indicate a read error. V usage is TRBV7-9 and J usage is TRBJ1-3; D unclear. In germline, CDR1 is SEHNR, CDR2 FQNEAQ (reference sequence). The CDR3 has 14 amino acids. CDR3 bases: TGTGCCAGCAGCTTACAGGTGACTGCCCAACTAAACCATTTT. Protein product: CASSLQVTAQLNHF.

The rearrangement uses TRBV6-1 and TRBJ2-7; D not resolved. The germline gives CDR1 MNHNS, CDR2 SASEGT. V lost 6 bases and J 4 bases, leaving 10 bases between the germline ends. This CDR3 has 12 residues. CDR3 in amino acids: CASSPVGYEQYF. DNA of the CDR3: TGTGCCAGCAGCCCCGTTGGTTACGAGCAGTACTTC.

The gene calls are TRBV7-9 and TRBJ1-1; D unresolved. The CDR3 covers 13 residues. The germline V gene encodes CDR1 SEHNR and CDR2 FQNEAQ (reference sequence). V was clipped by 5 bases and J by 0 bases, with 7 bases between them. The CDR3 DNA reads TGTGCCAGCAGCCCGACGGTGAACACTGAAGCTTTCTTT. Residues: CASSPTVNTEAFF.

This chain joins TRBV11-3 and TRBJ2-2; tentatively, D is TRBD1 (6 bases). Germline V gives CDR1 SGHNT, CDR2 YENEEA. The CDR3 totals 15 residues. Trimming shortened V by 1 base and J by 5 bases, and 11 bases separated the two germline ends. The CDR3 is CASSLVMGATGELFF. Written as DNA, the CDR3 is TGTGCCAGCAGCTTAGTTATGGGGGCAACCGGGGAGCTGTTTTTT. Full variable domain (remainder filled in from reference TRBV11-3 and TRBJ2-2): EAGVVQSPRYKIIEKKQPVAFWCNPISGHNTLYWYLQNLGQGPELLIRYENEEAVDDSQLPKDRFSAERLKGVDSTLKIQPAELGDSAVYLCASSLVMGATGELFFGEGSRLTVL.

The chain carries TRBV21-1 and TRBJ2-7. TRBV21-1 is a pseudogene segment. This CDR3 contains 10 residues. Here the CDR3 reads CASSKDEQYF. The CDR3 region has the DNA TGTGCCAGCAGCAAAGACGAGCAGTACTTC.

The V and J genes are TRBV5-1 and TRBJ2-7; D call uncertain. The J call may be in error: the DNA end matches TRBJ2-1 better. The CDR3 is 14 residues long. Per germline, CDR1 SGHRS and CDR2 YFSETQ. CDR3 in DNA: TGCGCCAGCAGCTTGGAAGCGTTTGGGAATGAGCAGTTCTTC. Encoded protein: CASSLEAFGNEQFF.